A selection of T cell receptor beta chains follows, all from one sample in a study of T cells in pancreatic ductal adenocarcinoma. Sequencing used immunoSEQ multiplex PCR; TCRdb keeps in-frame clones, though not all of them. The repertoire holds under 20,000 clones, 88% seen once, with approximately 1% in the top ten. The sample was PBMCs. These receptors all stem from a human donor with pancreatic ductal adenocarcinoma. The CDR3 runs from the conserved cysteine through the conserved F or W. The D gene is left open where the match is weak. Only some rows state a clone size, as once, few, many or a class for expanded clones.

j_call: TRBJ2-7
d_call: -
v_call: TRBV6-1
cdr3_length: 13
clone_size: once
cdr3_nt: TGTGCCAGTTACCGGGACATCCACTACGAGCAGTACTTC
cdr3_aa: CASYRDIHYEQYF

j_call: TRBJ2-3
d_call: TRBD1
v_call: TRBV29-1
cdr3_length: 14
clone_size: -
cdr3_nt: TGCAGCGTCGCTGGACAGGGTTATGGAGATACGCAGTATTTT
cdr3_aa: CSVAGQGYGDTQYF

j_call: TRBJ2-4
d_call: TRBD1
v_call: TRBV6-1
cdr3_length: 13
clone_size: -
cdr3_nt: TGTGCCATCACTAGGACAGGTGGGGACATTCAGTACTTC
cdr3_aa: CAITRTGGDIQYF

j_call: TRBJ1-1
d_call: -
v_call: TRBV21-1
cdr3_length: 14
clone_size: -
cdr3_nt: TGTGCCAGCAGCAAAGGACACTTGAACACTGAAGCTTTCTTT
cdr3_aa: CASSKGHLNTEAFF

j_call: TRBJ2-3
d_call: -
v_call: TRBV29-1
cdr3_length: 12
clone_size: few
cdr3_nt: TGCAGCGTTGAAGCTAGCACAGATACGCAGTATTTT
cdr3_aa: CSVEASTDTQYF

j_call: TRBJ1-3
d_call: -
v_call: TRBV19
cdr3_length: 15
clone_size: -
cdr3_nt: TGTGCCACCCGGGCACCGGGGAGCTCTGGAAACACCATATATTTT
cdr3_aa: CATRAPGSSGNTIYF

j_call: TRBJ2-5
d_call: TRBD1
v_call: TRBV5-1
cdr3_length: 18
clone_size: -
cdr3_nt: TGCGCCAGCAGCTCCACTCTGGCCGGGACAGGGGGGGGAGAGACCCAGTACTTC
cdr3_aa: CASSSTLAGTGGGETQYF

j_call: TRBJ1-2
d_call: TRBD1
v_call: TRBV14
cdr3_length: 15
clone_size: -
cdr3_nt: TGTGCCAGCAGCCAAGATGCGACAGGGGCCTATGGCTACACCTTC
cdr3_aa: CASSQDATGAYGYTF

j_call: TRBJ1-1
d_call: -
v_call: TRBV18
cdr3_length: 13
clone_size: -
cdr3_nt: TGTGCCAGCTCACCGGGTAGGGGCACTGAAGCTTTCTTT
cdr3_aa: CASSPGRGTEAFF

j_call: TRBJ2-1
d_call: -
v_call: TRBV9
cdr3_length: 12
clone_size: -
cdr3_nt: TGTGCCAGCAGCGTAGTCTCAAGAGTCCTGTTCTTC
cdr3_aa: CASSVVSRVLFF

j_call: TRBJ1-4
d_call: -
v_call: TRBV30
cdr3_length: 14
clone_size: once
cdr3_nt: TGTGCCTGGAGTCCGAGGGTACGAGGTGAAAAACTGTTTTTT
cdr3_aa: CAWSPRVRGEKLFF

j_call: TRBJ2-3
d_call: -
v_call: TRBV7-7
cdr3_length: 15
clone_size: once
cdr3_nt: TGTGCCAGCAGCCTTGGCCCCTCGTATCAAGATACGCAGTATTTT
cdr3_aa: CASSLGPSYQDTQYF

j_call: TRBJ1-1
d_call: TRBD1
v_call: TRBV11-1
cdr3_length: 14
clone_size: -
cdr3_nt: TGTGCCAGCGGGACAGGGGCGATGAACACTGAAGCTTTCTTT
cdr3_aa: CASGTGAMNTEAFF

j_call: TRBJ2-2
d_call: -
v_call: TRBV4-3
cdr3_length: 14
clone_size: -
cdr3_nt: TGCGCCAGCAGCCAAGAATCGGGCACCGGGGAGCTGTTTTTT
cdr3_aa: CASSQESGTGELFF

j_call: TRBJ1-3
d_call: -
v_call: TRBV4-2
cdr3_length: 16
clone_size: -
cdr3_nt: TGTGCCAGCAGCCCTTCTCTCTCCGACTCTAGAAACACCATATATTTT
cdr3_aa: CASSPSLSDSRNTIYF

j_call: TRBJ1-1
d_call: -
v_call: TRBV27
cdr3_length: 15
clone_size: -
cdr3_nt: TGTGCCAGCAGTTTATACGGACAGCCGAACACTGAAGCTTTCTTT
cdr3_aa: CASSLYGQPNTEAFF

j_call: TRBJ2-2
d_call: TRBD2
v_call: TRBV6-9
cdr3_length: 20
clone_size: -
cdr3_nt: TGTGCCAGCAGTCATCCCGAAGTAGCGGGGGGGCAGAATGGAACCGGGGAGCTGCTTTTT
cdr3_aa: CASSHPEVAGGQNGTGELLF